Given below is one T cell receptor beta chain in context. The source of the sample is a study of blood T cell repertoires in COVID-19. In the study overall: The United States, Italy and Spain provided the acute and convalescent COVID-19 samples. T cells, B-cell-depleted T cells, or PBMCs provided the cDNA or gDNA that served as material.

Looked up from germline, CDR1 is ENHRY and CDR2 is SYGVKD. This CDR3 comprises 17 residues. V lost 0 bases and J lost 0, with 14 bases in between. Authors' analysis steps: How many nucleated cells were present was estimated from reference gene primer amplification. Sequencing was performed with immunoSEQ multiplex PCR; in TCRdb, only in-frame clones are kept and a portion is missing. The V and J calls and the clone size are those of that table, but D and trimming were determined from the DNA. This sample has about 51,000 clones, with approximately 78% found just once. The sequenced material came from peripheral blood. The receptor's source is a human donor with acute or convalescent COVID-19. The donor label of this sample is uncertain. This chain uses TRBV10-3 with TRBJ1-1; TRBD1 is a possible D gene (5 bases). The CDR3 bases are TGTGCCATCAGTGAGTCGGGGCTGGAGGGAATGAACACTGAAGCTTTCTTT. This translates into CAISESGLEGMNTEAFF.